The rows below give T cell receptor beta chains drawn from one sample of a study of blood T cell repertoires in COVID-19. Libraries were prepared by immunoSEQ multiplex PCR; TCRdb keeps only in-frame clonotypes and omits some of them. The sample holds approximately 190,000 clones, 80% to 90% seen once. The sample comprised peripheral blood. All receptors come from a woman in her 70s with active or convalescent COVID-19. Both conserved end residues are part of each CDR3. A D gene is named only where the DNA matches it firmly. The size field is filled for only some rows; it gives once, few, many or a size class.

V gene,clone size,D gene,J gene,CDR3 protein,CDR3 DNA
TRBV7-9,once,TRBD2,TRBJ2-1,CATQTSGMDNEQFF,TGTGCCACCCAGACTAGCGGGATGGACAATGAGCAGTTCTTC
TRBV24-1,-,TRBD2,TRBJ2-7,CATSAGTSGSPYEQYF,TGTGCCACCAGTGCCGGGACTAGCGGGAGCCCCTACGAGCAGTACTTC
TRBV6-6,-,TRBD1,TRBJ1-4,CASSDRGGEKLFF,TGTGCCAGCAGTGACAGGGGTGGTGAAAAACTGTTTTTT
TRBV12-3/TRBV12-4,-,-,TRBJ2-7,CASSHHRTEQYF,TGTGCCAGCAGCCACCACCGGACAGAGCAGTACTTC
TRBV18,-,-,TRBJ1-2,CASSSSTRPGFGGYTF,TGTGCCAGCTCATCCTCTACTAGGCCGGGGTTCGGGGGCTACACCTTC
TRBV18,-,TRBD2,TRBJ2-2,CASSPLWTSGREPTNTGELFF,TGTGCCAGCTCACCACTATGGACTAGCGGGAGGGAGCCTACGAACACCGGGGAGCTGTTTTTT
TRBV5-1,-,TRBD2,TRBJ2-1,CASSRTAGVSPSYNEQFF,TGCGCCAGCAGCCGTACGGCGGGAGTTTCCCCCTCCTACAATGAGCAGTTCTTC
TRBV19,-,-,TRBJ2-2,CASSILQGNTGELFF,TGTGCCAGTAGTATCTTACAGGGAAACACCGGGGAGCTGTTTTTT
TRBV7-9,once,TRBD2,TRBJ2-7,CASSLTESGRASYEQYF,TGTGCCAGCAGCTTAACGGAGAGCGGGAGGGCCTCCTACGAGCAGTACTTC
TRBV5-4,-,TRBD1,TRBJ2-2,CASSFGQGTTGELFF,TGTGCCAGCAGCTTCGGACAGGGTACCACCGGGGAGCTGTTTTTT
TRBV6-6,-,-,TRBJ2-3,CASSYSLGSTDTQYF,TGTGCCAGCAGTTACTCCCTCGGTAGCACAGATACGCAGTATTTT
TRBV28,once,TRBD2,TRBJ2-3,CASSFGGAGARF,TGTGCCAGCAGTTTCGGGGGTGCGGGAGCCAGGTTT